This note documents a single TCR beta chain sequence. Its specificity is not known. Looked up from germline, CDR1 is KGHSH and CDR2 is LQKENI. This CDR3 has 19 amino acids. V shed 1 base and J shed 0 bases, with 20 bases lying between them. The data derive from a study of early stage breast cancer tumors. The overall study: ER+/PR+/HER2- status applied to about 80% of the 16 invasive breast tumors. Each sample averaged approximately 9.9-fold read coverage. Overall study results and limits: Compared with adjacent normal breast, tumors showed about 2.5-fold denser, more clonal T cells. Commonly generated sequences made up most enriched TCRB sequences shared between patients.

Libraries were prepared by immunoSEQ multiplex PCR; TCRdb keeps only in-frame clonotypes and omits some of them. The profile covers under 5,500 clones, with around 72% appearing a single time and approximately 26% taken by the ten largest. The sample consisted of normal breast tissue next to the tumor. The genes are TRBV18 and TRBJ2-3, with a weak D call TRBD2 (5 bases). This TCR was recovered from a person aged 55 to 75 with breast cancer. The CDR3 DNA reads TGTGCCAGCTCACCACTGCATTTGAACCGGGATATAAGCACAGATACGCAGTATTTT. The encoded protein is CASSPLHLNRDISTDTQYF.